This T cell receptor beta chain was recovered during a study of OX40 agonist ivuxolimab in advanced cancers. In the study overall: Three patients, one with hepatocellular carcinoma and two with cutaneous melanoma, achieved partial responses.

Repertoires were generated with immunoSEQ multiplex PCR, while TCRdb's copy carries only in-frame clones and drops some. In the table there are approximately 66,000 clones, approximately 89% of which are singletons. The germline CDR1 and CDR2 sequences are ENHRY and SYGVKD. The CDR3 totals 14 residues. V gave up 8 bases and J gave up 1 base; unmatched junction bases: 7. The source was CD4+ or CD8+ T cells sorted from blood, collected in a trial of the OX40 agonist ivuxolimab. The clonotype was recovered from an adult with an advanced solid tumor such as melanoma, head and neck, liver or kidney cancer. The V and J genes are TRBV10-3 and TRBJ2-7; 8 bases align to TRBD2. The CDR3: CAISSGTRSYEQYF. CDR3 sequence (DNA): TGTGCCATCTCCTCCGGGACTAGATCCTACGAGCAGTACTTC.